These 29 T cell receptor beta chains share one sample of origin, sequenced in a study of blood T cell repertoires in COVID-19. Using immunoSEQ multiplex PCR, the repertoire was profiled, and TCRdb retains in-frame clones only, with some absent. Of 200,000 to 250,000 clones in the sample, more than 75% are singletons; the top ten hold 7% to 7.5%. The sample was PBMCs or T cells enriched from blood (not recorded which). The receptors were gathered from a man younger than 45 in a cohort exposed to, infected with or recovered from COVID-19 (not recorded which).

CDR3: CASSESGNLATNEKLFF. Written as DNA, the CDR3 is TGTGCCAGCAGCGAGTCGGGGAATCTGGCAACTAATGAAAAACTGTTTTTT. The chain employs TRBV27 and TRBJ1-4, with D uncertain. The CDR3 length is 17 residues. Germline values: CDR1 MNHEY, CDR2 SMNVEV (reference sequence). V dropped 6 bases and J dropped 0 bases, with 17 bases sitting between them.

This clone was detected only once. V usage is TRBV20-1 and J usage is TRBJ2-3; perhaps TRBD2 as D (6 bases). V was cut by 3 bases and J by 4 bases, with 11 bases left in between. This CDR3 comprises 13 residues. Germline assignment: CDR1 DFQATT and CDR2 SNEGSKA (reference sequence). CDR3 coding DNA: TGCAGTGCTAGTACGCGGGACGCAGATACGCAGTATTTT. It is translated as CSASTRDADTQYF.

The V and J genes are TRBV7-9 and TRBJ2-2; 8 positions match TRBD2. The V gene's germline CDR1 is SEHNR and CDR2 FQNEAQ (reference sequence). The ends lost 2 bases at V and 5 bases at J; junction bases unmatched: 7. CDR3 length equals 16 residues. Here the CDR3 reads CASSLPTSAGTGELFF. The CDR3 region has the DNA TGTGCCAGCAGCTTACCGACTAGCGCGGGGACCGGGGAGCTGTTTTTT. The entire variable domain, with the rest obtained from reference TRBV7-9 and TRBJ2-2, is as follows: DTGVSQNPRHKITKRGQNVTFRCDPISEHNRLYWYRQTLGQGPEFLTYFQNEAQLEKSRLLSDRFSAERPKGSFSTLEIQRTEQGDSAMYLCASSLPTSAGTGELFFGEGSRLTVL.

The DNA for the CDR3 is TGTGCCAGCTCGGGGGGTGGGGTCCTGACTTTC. Encoded protein: CASSGGGVLTF. This sequence joins TRBV28 and TRBJ2-6, with 7 bases lining up with TRBD2. Germline assignment: CDR1 MDHEN and CDR2 SYDVKM. The CDR3 totals 11 residues. The V segment lost 8 bases and the J segment 13 bases; nucleotides outside the gene matches: 5.

The rearrangement uses TRBV4-1 and TRBJ1-4; D ambiguous. The V and J ends lost 1 base and 4 bases respectively, with 10 bases between them. In germline, CDR1 is MGHRA, CDR2 YSYEKL. The CDR3 consists of 15 residues. CDR3 region: CASSQVTTINEKLFF. The CDR3 nucleotides read TGCGCCAGCAGCCAAGTTACAACCATTAATGAAAAACTGTTTTTT.

Only one count was recorded for this clone. The chain combines TRBV4-1 with TRBJ1-2, with 10 bases lining up with TRBD1. The germline V gene has CDR1 MGHRA and CDR2 YSYEKL. V lost 5 bases to trimming and J lost 8 bases; unmatched junction nucleotides: 5. The CDR3 extends over 13 amino acids. CDR3 in amino acids: CASSLTGGNGYTF. Written as DNA, the CDR3 is TGCGCCAGCAGCTTGACAGGGGGCAACGGCTACACCTTC.

The rearrangement uses TRBV9 and TRBJ2-1, with D perhaps TRBD2 (5 bases). CDR3 length equals 16 residues. Trimming took off 3 bases at V and 2 bases at J, with 15 bases between the two ends. Germline CDR1 is SGDLS and CDR2 is YYNGEE. CDR3 region: CASSAQTGITYNEQFF. CDR3 DNA: TGTGCCAGCAGCGCCCAAACGGGAATCACCTACAATGAGCAGTTCTTC.

The rearrangement links TRBV18 to TRBJ2-5; a weak D match, TRBD2 (5 bases). The CDR3 consists of 13 residues. Looked up from germline, CDR1 is KGHSH and CDR2 is LQKENI. V gave up 3 bases and J gave up 2 bases, with 7 bases separating them. The DNA for the CDR3 is TGTGCCAGCTCACCTAGCGTACAAGAGACCCAGTACTTC. Encoded protein: CASSPSVQETQYF.

The V and J genes are TRBV7-9 and TRBJ2-7, with 11 positions matching TRBD1. The CDR3 is made up of 15 amino acids. V shed 5 bases, J shed 6 bases, and the junction held 9 bases outside the gene matches. CDR1 SEHNR and CDR2 FQNEAQ come from the germline V gene (reference sequence). In DNA, the CDR3 is TGTGCCAGCAGCCAACCGGGACAGGGGGTGCGCGAGCAGTACTTC. It translates to CASSQPGQGVREQYF.

J is TRBJ1-1 and V is TRBV10-2, with 10 bases identical to TRBD1. CDR1 is WSHSY, CDR2 SAAADI, per germline. The CDR3 spans 16 residues. Trimming cost V 7 bases and J 0 bases; bases outside gene matches: 8. The CDR3 here is CASTSGQGGMNTEAFF. The DNA of the CDR3 is TGCGCCAGCACCTCCGGACAGGGGGGCATGAACACTGAAGCTTTCTTT.

The chain employs TRBV13 and TRBJ1-1; 7 positions match TRBD1. The V gene end was trimmed by 4 bases and the J gene end by 4 bases; junction bases not matched to a gene: 3. Germline CDR1 is PRHDT and CDR2 is FYEKMQ (reference sequence). The CDR3 sequence is 13 residues long. CDR3 protein: CASSSSGGTEAFF. CDR3 bases: TGTGCCAGCAGCTCCTCAGGGGGCACTGAAGCTTTCTTT.

The chain uses TRBV7-3 and TRBJ2-1, with D possibly matching TRBD2 (6 bases). In germline, CDR1 is SGHTA, CDR2 FQGTGA. CDR3 length: 17 residues. The V gene lost 1 base and the J gene lost 5 bases, with 18 bases spanning the gap. CDR3 bases: TGTGCCAGCAGCTTAATTGCTACAGGAGGGCCCCACAATGAGCAGTTCTTC. Translation: CASSLIATGGPHNEQFF.

CDR3 in amino acids: CASISRGYGEKLFF. In DNA, the CDR3 is TGTGCCAGCATTTCCCGGGGGTACGGTGAAAAACTGTTTTTT. The rearrangement joins TRBV2 to TRBJ1-4; D perhaps matches TRBD1 (5 bases). Germline V gives CDR1 SNHLY, CDR2 FYNNEI. V was shortened by 7 bases and J by 7 bases, with 16 bases between the two germline ends. The CDR3 extends over 14 amino acids.

The CDR3 region has the DNA TGTGCCAGCAGCGGCGGGGGGCTATACGAGCAGTACTTC. As protein: CASSGGGLYEQYF. This chain connects TRBV2 to TRBJ2-7, with TRBD2 identical over 8 bases. The CDR3 runs to 13 residues. V lost 6 bases and J lost 4; bases outside the gene matches: 5. CDR1 and CDR2 from the germline V gene are SNHLY and FYNNEI. The full variable domain, in which reference TRBV2 and TRBJ2-7 provide the parts outside the CDR3, is EPEVTQTPSHQVTQMGQEVILRCVPISNHLYFYWYRQILGQKVEFLVSFYNNEISEKSEIFDDQFSVERPDGSNFTLKIRSTKLEDSAMYFCASSGGGLYEQYFGPGTRLTVT.

The chain carries TRBV27 and TRBJ2-1; 9 positions match TRBD2. CDR1 MNHEY and CDR2 SMNVEV come from the germline V gene (reference sequence). The J segment lost 9 bases and the V segment lost 3 bases, leaving 9 bases of the junction unmatched. The CDR3 loop spans 15 amino acids. CDR3 sequence: CASSFDAGGESEQFF. The CDR3 nucleotides read TGTGCCAGCAGTTTTGATGCGGGGGGGGAGTCTGAGCAGTTCTTC.

The rearrangement links TRBV4-3 to TRBJ2-7; 11 bases align to TRBD2. CDR3 length: 15 residues. CDR1 and CDR2 (germline): LGHNA, YSLEER. Trimming cost V 1 base and J 3 bases; bases outside gene matches: 2. The CDR3 here is CASSQGLAGIYEQYF. The CDR3 bases are TGCGCCAGCAGCCAAGGACTAGCGGGGATCTACGAGCAGTACTTC.

The chain combines TRBV19 with TRBJ1-5, with 7 bases identical to TRBD1. Germline loops: CDR1 LNHDA, CDR2 SQIVND (reference sequence). Trimming cost V 7 bases and J 4 bases; bases outside gene matches: 10. The CDR3 has 15 residues. The CDR3 region is CASIKDRSGNQPQHF. CDR3 sequence (DNA): TGTGCCAGTATAAAGGACAGGTCAGGAAATCAGCCCCAGCATTTT.

The chain is built from TRBV27 and TRBJ1-2, with 8 bases lining up with TRBD1. CDR3 length: 14 residues. The junction had 4 bases not matched to a gene; V was cut back by 6 bases and J by 1 base. Per germline, CDR1 MNHEY and CDR2 SMNVEV (reference sequence). The CDR3 DNA is TGTGCCAGCAGCCGGACAGGGATTAACTATGGCTACACCTTC. This codes for CASSRTGINYGYTF.

V and J are TRBV5-1 and TRBJ1-1; 8 bases match TRBD1. V shed 2 bases and J 4 bases; nucleotides not matched to a gene: 4. The CDR3 has 14 residues. CDR1 is SGHRS and CDR2 is YFSETQ in the germline V gene. The CDR3 DNA reads as TGCGCCAGCAGCTTACAGGGGGAAGGCACTGAAGCTTTCTTT. Its translation: CASSLQGEGTEAFF.

Only one count was recorded for this clone. The V gene is TRBV2, the J gene TRBJ2-1; tentatively, D is TRBD1 (5 bases). This CDR3 spans 14 amino acids. V was pared by 5 bases and J by 7 bases, with 15 bases between. Germline assignment: CDR1 SNHLY and CDR2 FYNNEI. The CDR3 DNA sequence: TGTGCCAGCAGTATGATGCAGGGTAGGAATGAGCAGTTCTTC. Its translation: CASSMMQGRNEQFF.

V and J are TRBV7-6 and TRBJ1-1, with 7 bases fitting TRBD1. This CDR3 contains 14 residues. Germline values: CDR1 SGHVS, CDR2 FNYEAQ. V was clipped by 5 bases and J by 4 bases; unmatched bases: 7. The CDR3 DNA follows: TGTGCCAGCAGCCCAAGACAGGGAGGCACTGAAGCTTTCTTT. Protein sequence: CASSPRQGGTEAFF.

The rearrangement links TRBV6-5 to TRBJ2-2; 8 nucleotides match TRBD2. This CDR3 comprises 15 residues. With V trimmed by 5 bases and J by 2 bases, 4 bases remained unmatched. Per germline, CDR1 MNHEY and CDR2 SVGAGI. CDR3: CASSRRTSNTGELFF. DNA of the CDR3: TGTGCCAGCAGTCGCAGGACTAGCAACACCGGGGAGCTGTTTTTT.

This chain connects TRBV7-2 to TRBJ1-4; 9 nucleotides agree with TRBD1. The CDR3 totals 16 residues. The V and J ends lost 5 bases and 3 bases, in that order; junction bases with no gene match: 7. Looked up from germline, CDR1 is SGHTA and CDR2 is FQGNSA. DNA of the CDR3: TGTGCCAGCAGCCAAGAGGACAGGGGCGCTAATGAAAAACTGTTTTTT. This translates into CASSQEDRGANEKLFF.

The chain couples TRBV7-9 to TRBJ2-1, with 12 bases fitting TRBD2. The CDR3 extends over 15 amino acids. CDR1 SEHNR and CDR2 FQNEAQ come from the germline V gene (reference sequence). The V gene end was trimmed by 3 bases and the J gene end by 6 bases; junction bases not matched to a gene: 3. CDR3 residues: CASSFPSGGVNEQFF. Written as DNA, the CDR3 is TGTGCCAGCAGCTTCCCTAGCGGGGGGGTCAATGAGCAGTTCTTC.

The J gene is TRBJ1-1, the V gene TRBV7-3; D perhaps matches TRBD1 (6 bases). Deletions cut 5 bases from V and 0 bases from J, with 7 bases between. CDR1 and CDR2 (germline): SGHTA, FQGTGA. The CDR3 covers 13 residues. CDR3 amino acids: CASSRTVNTEAFF. The CDR3 bases are TGTGCCAGCAGCCGGACAGTGAACACTGAAGCTTTCTTT.

This clone came up a few times. The rearrangement uses TRBV21-1 and TRBJ1-5; the table calls TRBD1, which could not be checked here. TRBV21-1 is assigned pseudogene status. The CDR3 sequence is 14 residues long. CDR3 in DNA: TGTGCCAGCAGCAAAATGGCAGGGGATCAGCCCCAGCATTTT. Residues: CASSKMAGDQPQHF.

This chain uses TRBV19 with TRBJ1-1, with 7 bases matching TRBD1. Germline V gene sequence: CDR1 LNHDA, CDR2 SQIVND (reference sequence). The junction had 14 bases not matched to a gene; V was cut back by 11 bases and J by 8 bases. There are 13 residues in the CDR3. The DNA of the CDR3 is TGTGCCGTAGGATGGGGGACAGAGGCGGAAGCTTTCTTT. Protein: CAVGWGTEAEAFF.

The chain uses TRBV7-8 and TRBJ1-6, with 11 bases identical to TRBD1. The trim removed 3 bases at V and 7 bases at J, leaving 5 bases unmatched. The CDR3 totals 16 residues. Germline values: CDR1 SGHVS, CDR2 FQNEAQ. Written as DNA, the CDR3 is TGTGCCAGCAGCTTCGGGACAGGGGGGTGGAATTCACCCCTCCACTTT. It yields the protein CASSFGTGGWNSPLHF.

The V gene is TRBV7-2, the J gene TRBJ2-3; TRBD2 agrees at 7 bases. This CDR3 spans 16 amino acids. CDR1 is SGHTA, CDR2 FQGNSA, per germline. J lost 4 bases, V lost 0 bases, and 7 bases had no gene match. The CDR3 protein is CASSLAPISGPDTQYF. The CDR3, as DNA: TGTGCCAGCAGCTTAGCGCCGATTAGCGGGCCAGATACGCAGTATTTT.